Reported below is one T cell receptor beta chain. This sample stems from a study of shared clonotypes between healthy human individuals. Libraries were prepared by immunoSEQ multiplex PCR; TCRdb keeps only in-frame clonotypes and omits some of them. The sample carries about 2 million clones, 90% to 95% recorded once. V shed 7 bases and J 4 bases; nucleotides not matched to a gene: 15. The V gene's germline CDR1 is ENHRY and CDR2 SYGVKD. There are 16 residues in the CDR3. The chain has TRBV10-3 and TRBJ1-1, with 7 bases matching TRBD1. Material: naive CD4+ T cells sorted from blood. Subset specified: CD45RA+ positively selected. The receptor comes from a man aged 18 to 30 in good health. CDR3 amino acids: CAITSDREGGVTEAFF. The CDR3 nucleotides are TGTGCCATCACCTCCGACAGGGAAGGGGGAGTCACTGAAGCTTTCTTT.